A selection of T cell receptor beta chains follows, all from one sample in a study of OX40 agonist ivuxolimab in advanced cancers. TCRdb keeps only in-frame clones here, not all; method: immunoSEQ multiplex PCR. The data show 70,000 to 95,000 clones, with 80% to 90% seen just once and around 3% held by the top ten. The sample in question was CD4+ or CD8+ T cells sorted from blood, obtained in a trial of the OX40 agonist ivuxolimab. These TCRs come from an adult with an advanced solid tumor such as melanoma, head and neck, liver or kidney cancer. Each CDR3 is given without its conserved first and last residue. For some rows the clone size is stated as once, few or many, or as a class when expanded; others skip it.

>NA|TRBV6-1|TRBJ2-7
ASSEDGVSYEQY
>NA|TRBV30|TRBJ2-2
AWSVLMSGTGELF
>NA|TRBV7-9|TRBJ2-1
ASSPTGGNEQF
>NA|TRBV11-2|TRBJ2-3
ASKAGGHTDTQY
>NA|TRBV2|TRBJ2-3
ASRGAGYTDTQY
>NA|TRBV12-5|TRBJ2-2
ASGLVRAGNTGELF
>once|TRBV27|TRBJ1-5
ASSLYWGSDQPQH
>NA|TRBV2|TRBJ2-7
ASSDPGSSYEQY
>NA|TRBV6-6|TRBJ1-5
ASSRGPGGGQPQH
>NA|TRBV28|TRBJ2-1
ASSGIHRVGNEQF
>NA|TRBV28|TRBJ1-2
ASSLTAYGYT
>NA|TRBV18|TRBJ2-1
ASSPWMEGAGTGEQF
>NA|TRBV9|TRBJ2-2
ASSVGGRGELF
>NA|TRBV28|TRBJ2-7
ASSLSQDPYEQY
>NA|TRBV2|TRBJ1-1
ASSAAGGAGEAEAF
>NA|TRBV11-1|TRBJ2-7
ASSRGRNGEQY
>NA|TRBV5-4|TRBJ2-6
ASRNTGGGILSGANVLT
>NA|TRBV6-6|TRBJ2-5
ASSSQGVEGETQY
>NA|TRBV7-9|TRBJ2-1
ASSSGQGRDEQF
>NA|TRBV6-1|TRBJ2-5
ASSDFSAGETQY
>NA|TRBV4-2|TRBJ2-5
ASSQDRASRETQY
>NA|TRBV5-6|TRBJ1-1
ASSQDVGNTEAF
>NA|TRBV11-2|TRBJ2-5
ASSAGTAETQY
>NA|TRBV27|TRBJ2-1
ASSSTSGIYNEQF
>NA|TRBV5-6|TRBJ1-4
ASSSRGGGVEKLF
>NA|TRBV28|TRBJ1-2
ASRSAGYHGYT
>NA|TRBV2|TRBJ2-2
ASSEAGGVRNTGELF